This is a list of T cell receptor beta chains from one sample in a study of shared clonotypes between healthy human individuals. Sequenced by immunoSEQ multiplex PCR; TCRdb stores in-frame clones only, minus some. The table lists roughly 2.6 million clones, about 92% of them singletons, with roughly 0.15% in the top ten. Sample: naive CD4+ T cells sorted from blood. The origin of the receptors is a man in his late teens or twenties in good health. CDR3s include the opening cysteine and the closing phenylalanine or tryptophan. D genes are given only for firm matches. Some rows have no size entry. The others give once, few or many, or a class for an expanded clone.

J: TRBJ2-1; D: .; V: TRBV11-2; size: once; CDR3: CASSPYIDGIYNEQFF; DNA: TGTGCCAGCAGCCCGTACATAGATGGGATCTACAATGAGCAGTTCTTC
J: TRBJ2-6; D: .; V: TRBV29-1; size: .; CDR3: CSATEGANVLTF; DNA: TGCAGCGCGACGGAGGGGGCCAACGTCCTGACTTTC
J: TRBJ2-5; D: .; V: TRBV5-6; size: .; CDR3: CASSRTDQTQYF; DNA: TGTGCCAGCAGCAGAACGGACCAGACCCAGTACTTC
J: TRBJ1-2; D: .; V: TRBV30; size: .; CDR3: CAWSVTGLANYGYTF; DNA: TGTGCCTGGAGTGTAACAGGCCTCGCTAACTATGGCTACACCTTC
J: TRBJ1-5; D: TRBD1; V: TRBV7-8; size: .; CDR3: CASSSLPQGAGIQPQHF; DNA: TGTGCCAGCAGCTCCCTCCCGCAGGGGGCAGGTATTCAGCCCCAGCATTTT
J: TRBJ1-5; D: .; V: TRBV5-8; size: .; CDR3: CASSLQDRGNQPQHF; DNA: TGTGCCAGCAGCTTACAGGACAGAGGCAATCAGCCCCAGCATTTT
J: TRBJ2-3; D: .; V: TRBV6-5; size: .; CDR3: CASSYGYTDTQYF; DNA: TGTGCCAGCAGTTACGGATACACAGATACGCAGTATTTT
J: TRBJ1-2; D: .; V: TRBV7-2; size: once; CDR3: CASSLGAIPFYGYTF; DNA: TGTGCCAGCAGCTTAGGTGCCATACCATTCTATGGCTACACCTTC
J: TRBJ2-1; D: .; V: TRBV6-6; size: .; CDR3: CASSSRDEQFF; DNA: TGTGCCAGCAGTTCCCGGGATGAGCAGTTCTTC
J: TRBJ2-3; D: .; V: TRBV9; size: .; CDR3: CASNERGAGTDTQYF; DNA: TGTGCCAGCAACGAACGGGGGGCTGGCACAGATACGCAGTATTTT
J: TRBJ2-7; D: TRBD2; V: TRBV10-1; size: .; CDR3: CASSDPSGDSYEQYF; DNA: TGCGCCAGCAGTGATCCCAGCGGGGACTCCTACGAGCAGTACTTC
J: TRBJ2-3; D: .; V: TRBV21-1; size: .; CDR3: CASSKDSFFKGQGMIRDTQYF; DNA: TGTGCCAGCAGCAAAGACTCCTTTTTTAAGGGACAGGGTATGATCAGAGATACGCAGTATTTT
J: TRBJ2-5; D: TRBD1; V: TRBV2; size: .; CDR3: CASSRDRAGETQYF; DNA: TGTGCCAGCAGTCGAGACAGGGCGGGAGAGACCCAGTACTTC
J: TRBJ2-3; D: .; V: TRBV6-5; size: .; CDR3: CASCRGADTQYF; DNA: TGTGCCAGCTGCCGCGGGGCGGATACGCAGTATTTT
J: TRBJ2-7; D: .; V: TRBV18; size: .; CDR3: CASSSQVNVNEQYF; DNA: TGTGCCAGCTCGTCCCAGGTTAACGTCAACGAGCAGTACTTC
J: TRBJ2-3; D: TRBD2; V: TRBV7-3; size: .; CDR3: CASSPGGPSDTQYF; DNA: TGTGCCAGCAGCCCGGGGGGGCCATCAGATACGCAGTATTTT
J: TRBJ2-5; D: .; V: TRBV2; size: few; CDR3: CASSEDRKQETQYF; DNA: TGTGCCAGCAGTGAAGACAGAAAACAAGAGACCCAGTACTTC
J: TRBJ2-5; D: TRBD2; V: TRBV5-1; size: .; CDR3: CASSPGTSGLQETQYF; DNA: TGCGCCAGCAGCCCCGGGACTAGCGGACTCCAAGAGACCCAGTACTTC
J: TRBJ2-1; D: TRBD2; V: TRBV19; size: .; CDR3: CASSIAGVGNYNEQFF; DNA: TGTGCCAGTAGCATAGCGGGAGTAGGGAACTACAATGAGCAGTTCTTC
J: TRBJ2-7; D: TRBD2; V: TRBV27; size: .; CDR3: CASSFLGSGTYEQYF; DNA: TGTGCCAGCAGTTTCCTGGGTAGCGGGACTTACGAGCAGTACTTC
J: TRBJ2-4; D: .; V: TRBV5-1; size: .; CDR3: CASSLSGGGDIQYF; DNA: TGCGCCAGCAGCCTTAGCGGAGGGGGCGACATTCAGTACTTC
J: TRBJ2-5; D: .; V: TRBV7-9; size: .; CDR3: CASRHRQGGRGETQYF; DNA: TGTGCCAGCAGACACAGACAGGGAGGCAGGGGAGAGACCCAGTACTTC
J: TRBJ2-5; D: .; V: TRBV5-6; size: once; CDR3: CASSRTEETQYF; DNA: TGTGCCAGCAGTCGGACAGAAGAGACCCAGTACTTC
J: TRBJ2-7; D: TRBD2; V: TRBV6-1; size: .; CDR3: CASSEGGSGKSYEQYF; DNA: TGTGCCAGCAGTGAAGGGGGTAGCGGGAAATCCTACGAGCAGTACTTC
J: TRBJ2-1; D: .; V: TRBV15; size: .; CDR3: CATSREDRDYNEQFF; DNA: TGTGCCACCAGCAGAGAAGACAGAGACTACAATGAGCAGTTCTTC
J: TRBJ2-1; D: TRBD2; V: TRBV15; size: .; CDR3: CATAKLAGIYNEQFF; DNA: TGTGCCACCGCCAAGCTAGCGGGGATCTACAATGAGCAGTTCTTC
J: TRBJ2-3; D: .; V: TRBV30; size: .; CDR3: CAWSVGGYDTQYF; DNA: TGTGCCTGGAGTGTAGGAGGGTACGATACGCAGTATTTT
J: TRBJ2-7; D: .; V: TRBV6-5; size: .; CDR3: CASSYSGSFLGEQYF; DNA: TGTGCCAGCAGTTACTCGGGCTCATTTTTGGGGGAGCAGTACTTC
J: TRBJ2-1; D: .; V: TRBV9; size: once; CDR3: CASSVGSTSSYNEQFF; DNA: TGTGCCAGCAGCGTAGGCTCGACCAGCTCCTACAATGAGCAGTTCTTC
J: TRBJ2-5; D: .; V: TRBV5-1; size: .; CDR3: CASSLESPAGETQYF; DNA: TGCGCCAGCAGCTTGGAATCCCCGGCGGGCGAGACCCAGTACTTC
J: TRBJ1-4; D: .; V: TRBV25-1; size: .; CDR3: CASSELTALNEKLFF; DNA: TGTGCCAGCAGTGAATTGACAGCTCTAAATGAAAAACTGTTTTTT
J: TRBJ2-3; D: .; V: TRBV2; size: .; CDR3: CASSEQTDTQYF; DNA: TGTGCCAGCAGTGAACAGACAGATACGCAGTATTTT
J: TRBJ2-5; D: TRBD2; V: TRBV11-2; size: .; CDR3: CASSLGASGGEETQYF; DNA: TGTGCCAGCAGCTTAGGGGCTAGCGGGGGGGAAGAGACCCAGTACTTC
J: TRBJ1-6; D: .; V: TRBV19; size: .; CDR3: CASSIDRSSYNSPLHF; DNA: TGTGCCAGTAGTATCGACCGAAGCTCCTATAATTCACCCCTCCACTTT
J: TRBJ2-7; D: .; V: TRBV5-1; size: .; CDR3: CASSLGADEQYF; DNA: TGCGCCAGCAGCTTGGGTGCGGACGAGCAGTACTTC
J: TRBJ1-1; D: .; V: TRBV10-1; size: once; CDR3: CASSERGHTEAFF; DNA: TGTGCCAGCAGTGAAAGAGGACACACTGAAGCTTTCTTT
J: TRBJ2-7; D: .; V: TRBV30; size: .; CDR3: CAWSRGPEQYF; DNA: TGTGCCTGGAGTAGGGGCCCCGAGCAGTACTTC
J: TRBJ2-5; D: TRBD2; V: TRBV5-4; size: .; CDR3: CASQPGLARETQYF; DNA: TGTGCCAGCCAACCGGGACTAGCTCGGGAGACCCAGTACTTC
J: TRBJ2-4; D: TRBD2; V: TRBV28; size: .; CDR3: CASSLSARAGADKNIQYF; DNA: TGTGCCAGCAGTTTATCCGCTCGGGCGGGAGCGGACAAAAACATTCAGTACTTC
J: TRBJ1-2; D: .; V: TRBV6-5; size: .; CDR3: CASSQSPNYGYTF; DNA: TGTGCCAGCAGCCAAAGCCCCAACTATGGCTACACCTTC
J: TRBJ2-2; D: TRBD1; V: TRBV6-6; size: .; CDR3: CASSFPGQGTGELFF; DNA: TGTGCCAGCAGTTTCCCGGGACAGGGGACCGGGGAGCTGTTTTTT
J: TRBJ1-5; D: .; V: TRBV19; size: .; CDR3: CASSPQGRWSANQPQHF; DNA: TGTGCCAGTAGTCCCCAAGGGAGGTGGAGCGCCAATCAGCCCCAGCATTTT
J: TRBJ2-7; D: .; V: TRBV19; size: .; CDR3: CASSLAAFPPYEQYF; DNA: TGTGCCAGTAGCCTGGCGGCTTTCCCTCCCTACGAGCAGTACTTC
J: TRBJ2-5; D: .; V: TRBV27; size: .; CDR3: CASSLSYWGEETQYF; DNA: TGTGCCAGCAGCCTAAGCTATTGGGGGGAAGAGACCCAGTACTTC
J: TRBJ2-7; D: TRBD2; V: TRBV7-2; size: .; CDR3: CASSSRTSGLTYEQYF; DNA: TGTGCCAGCAGCTCCCGGACTAGCGGGCTTACCTACGAGCAGTACTTC
J: TRBJ2-7; D: TRBD1; V: TRBV18; size: .; CDR3: CASSPGTGGVPYSYEQYF; DNA: TGTGCCAGCTCCCCGGGGACAGGGGGCGTCCCCTACTCCTACGAGCAGTACTTC
J: TRBJ2-5; D: .; V: TRBV5-1; size: .; CDR3: CASSMVLSQETQYF; DNA: TGCGCCAGCAGCATGGTCCTCTCTCAAGAGACCCAGTACTTC
J: TRBJ2-3; D: .; V: TRBV9; size: .; CDR3: CASSPTRGHTDTQYF; DNA: TGTGCCAGCAGCCCGACGAGGGGACACACAGATACGCAGTATTTT
J: TRBJ2-5; D: .; V: TRBV25-1; size: .; CDR3: CASTLGRQTYQETQYF; DNA: TGTGCCAGCACATTGGGACGCCAGACGTACCAAGAGACCCAGTACTTC